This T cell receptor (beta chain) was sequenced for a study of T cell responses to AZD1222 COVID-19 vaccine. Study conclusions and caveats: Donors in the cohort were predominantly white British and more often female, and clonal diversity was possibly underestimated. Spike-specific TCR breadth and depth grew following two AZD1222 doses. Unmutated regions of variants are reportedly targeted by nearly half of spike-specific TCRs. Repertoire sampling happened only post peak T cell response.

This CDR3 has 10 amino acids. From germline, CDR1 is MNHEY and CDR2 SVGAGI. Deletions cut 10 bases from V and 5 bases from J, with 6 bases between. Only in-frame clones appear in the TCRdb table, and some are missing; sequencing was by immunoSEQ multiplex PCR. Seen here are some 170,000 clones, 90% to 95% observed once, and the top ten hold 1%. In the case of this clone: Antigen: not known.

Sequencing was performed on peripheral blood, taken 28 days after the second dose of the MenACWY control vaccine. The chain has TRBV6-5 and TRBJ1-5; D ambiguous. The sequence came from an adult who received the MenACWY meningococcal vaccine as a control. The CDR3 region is CATTDQPQHF. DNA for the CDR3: TGTGCCACTACGGATCAGCCCCAGCATTTT.